The clone carrying this T cell receptor (beta chain) occurred many times. The entry originates in a study of T cells in Graves' hyperthyroidism and ophthalmopathy. The V gene's germline CDR1 is DFQATT and CDR2 SNEGSKA (reference sequence). This CDR3 has 13 residues. The ends were cut back, 5 bases at V and 5 bases at J, with 13 bases in the middle. TCR beta CDR3 region amplification was performed from RNA transcripts. HTBI primers were employed in a first-round RT-PCR of the TCR CDR3. From the multiplex PCR reads, TCRdb called clonotypes with MiXCR, one entry per CDR3 protein. The repertoire holds about 680,000 distinct CDR3 sequences, with about 35% as singletons.

The receptor comes from a woman in her forties with Graves' hyperthyroidism. The rearrangement links TRBV20-1 to TRBJ1-5; D gene uncertain. Sequencing was performed on blood. DNA of the CDR3: TGCAGTGCTTCCCGGGCCTGGGATCAGCCCCAGCATTTT. Amino acid sequence: CSASRAWDQPQHF.